The 19 T cell receptor beta chains below come from one sample, sequenced in a study of CD8 T cells in Susac syndrome (dated by TCRdb to between 2018 and 2020). The receptor library was made with the immunoSEQ multiplex PCR assay. RNA was extracted using the RNeasy kit, and roughly 0.5 to 1 ug of the RNA was reverse transcribed with random hexamers. The raw public data were reprocessed by TCRdb itself: fastp quality trimming at Q25, MiXCR clonotype calling, in-frame beta chains only. One record per CDR3 amino acid sequence lists the most common genes and DNA. The sample table contains roughly 160,000 distinct CDR3 sequences; only one count was recorded for about 96% of them. The top ten clones comprise approximately 0.12% of the sample. Sequencing was done on a sample of CD4+ T cells from PBMCs. These receptors were obtained from a human donor with Susac syndrome.

The chain carries TRBV20-1 and TRBJ2-5; TRBD1 matches at 7 bases. CDR3 length equals 13 residues. CDR1 is DFQATT and CDR2 is SNEGSKA in the germline V gene (reference sequence). Unmatched junction bases numbered 5, after V lost 1 base and J lost 6 bases. CDR3 sequence (DNA): TGCAGTGCTAGAGGGCCCAGGGGGAAGACCCAGTACTTC. Protein sequence: CSARGPRGKTQYF.

The V and J genes are TRBV28 and TRBJ2-7; perhaps TRBD1 as D (6 bases). Trimming took off 4 bases at V and 6 bases at J, with 22 bases between the two ends. From germline, CDR1 is MDHEN and CDR2 SYDVKM. CDR3 size: 16 residues. This chain's CDR3 is CASSSPSTGLRGEQYV. The CDR3 DNA reads as TGTGCCAGCAGTTCCCCTTCGACAGGACTCAGGGGCGAGCAGTACGTC.

This clonotype was seen a single time. The V call is TRBV2, the J call TRBJ2-7; no reliable D call. V lost 8 bases and J 4 bases, leaving 9 bases between the germline ends. Per germline, CDR1 SNHLY and CDR2 FYNNEI. The CDR3 consists of 11 residues. CDR3 in amino acids: CASLAAYEQYF. The CDR3 DNA is TGTGCCAGCCTCGCAGCTTACGAGCAGTACTTC.

The chain employs TRBV7-6 and TRBJ2-5; weak D call: TRBD2 (7 bases). Germline values: CDR1 SGHVS, CDR2 FNYEAQ. The length of the CDR3 is 18 residues. Trimming cost V 1 base and J 4 bases, with 22 bases left between them. The chain's CDR3 is CASSLVLAERGLRETQYF. The CDR3 DNA is TGTGCCAGCAGCTTAGTTCTAGCGGAGAGGGGGTTAAGAGAGACCCAGTACTTC.

V is TRBV14 and J is TRBJ1-1; D possibly corresponds to TRBD1 (6 bases). The germline V gene has CDR1 SGHDN and CDR2 FVKESK. The V end was cut by 4 bases, the J end by 1 base, with 13 bases between. The CDR3 totals 15 residues. This chain's CDR3 is CASSRPGGPNTEAFF. In DNA, the CDR3 is TGTGCCAGCAGCCGACCCGGGGGGCCGAACACTGAAGCTTTCTTT.

The chain uses TRBV30 and TRBJ1-5, with 9 bases that match TRBD1. Losses at the gene ends were 3 bases for V and 3 bases for J; bases not matched to a gene: 3. Germline lookup yields CDR1 GTSNPN and CDR2 SVGIG (reference sequence). The CDR3 is 14 amino acids. The CDR3 DNA is TGTGCCTGGAGGGGGACAGGGAACAATCAGCCCCAGCATTTT. This sequence encodes CAWRGTGNNQPQHF.

The V gene is TRBV25-1, the J gene TRBJ2-1; D gene ambiguous. Germline V lookup: CDR1 MGHDK, CDR2 SYGVNS. Deletions cut 0 bases from V and 7 bases from J, with 4 bases between. The CDR3 extends over 12 amino acids. CDR3 nucleotide sequence: TGTGCCAGCAGTGAATATATGAATGAGCAGTTCTTC. Its protein product is CASSEYMNEQFF.

The rearrangement links TRBV9 to TRBJ1-3, with D unresolved. V lost 3 bases, J lost 0 bases, and 10 bases lay in between. The CDR3 has 15 residues. Germline CDR1 reads SGDLS; CDR2 reads YYNGEE. Here the CDR3 reads CASSALGDSGNTIYF. DNA for the CDR3: TGTGCCAGCAGCGCCCTTGGGGACTCTGGAAACACCATATATTTT.

The rearrangement uses TRBV7-2 and TRBJ1-5; tentative D call: TRBD1 (6 bases). V gave up 5 bases and J gave up 9 bases, with 11 bases separating them. The CDR3 is 12 residues long. Per germline, CDR1 SGHTA and CDR2 FQGNSA. CDR3 protein: CASSTQGRPQHF. DNA of the CDR3: TGTGCCAGCAGCACACAGGGTCGGCCCCAGCATTTT.

This chain joins TRBV6-2 or TRBV6-3 and TRBJ1-1, with D unresolved. The CDR3 totals 14 residues. CDR1 and CDR2 from the germline V gene are MNHEY and SVGEGT. V was trimmed by 5 bases and J by 7 bases, leaving 17 bases between them. This chain's CDR3 is CASSLPGSAREAFF. CDR3 DNA: TGTGCCAGCAGTCTACCGGGCAGCGCCCGTGAAGCTTTCTTT.

The V and J genes are TRBV12-3 or TRBV12-4 and TRBJ1-1; D is undetermined. The CDR3 consists of 15 residues. V was pared by 4 bases and J by 5 bases, with 17 bases between. CDR3 DNA: TGTGCCAGCAGTTCAACCGGTCTTGGCGGGACTGAAGCTTTCTTT. This encodes CASSSTGLGGTEAFF.

This chain uses TRBV18 with TRBJ2-5, with TRBD1 matching over 8 bases. After removal of 3 bases from V and 5 bases from J, the junction contained 5 bases not matched to a gene. The CDR3 extends over 14 amino acids. The germline V gene has CDR1 KGHSH and CDR2 LQKENI. DNA for the CDR3: TGTGCCAGCTCACCTAGGACAGGGCGCGAGACCCAGTACTTC. As protein: CASSPRTGRETQYF.

The V call is TRBV20-1, the J call TRBJ2-1; possibly TRBD2 for D (6 bases). V shed 0 bases and J shed 8 bases, with 17 bases lying between them. Germline values: CDR1 DFQATT, CDR2 SNEGSKA (reference sequence). This CDR3 has 15 residues. In DNA, the CDR3 is TGCAGTGCTAGAGATCCGGGAGTCACATCACATGAGCAGTTCTTC. Encoded protein: CSARDPGVTSHEQFF.

This chain connects TRBV10-3 to TRBJ2-5; 7 bases are a match to TRBD1. Germline CDR1 reads ENHRY; CDR2 reads SYGVKD. CDR3 length: 13 residues. J was trimmed by 3 bases and V by 6 bases; bases with no gene match: 4. The CDR3 DNA reads TGTGCCATCAGACCGGGACAGAAAGAGACCCAGTACTTC. This codes for CAIRPGQKETQYF.

The chain uses TRBV6-1 and TRBJ2-5, with TRBD1 identical over 10 bases. The germline CDR1 and CDR2 sequences are MNHNS and SASEGT. There are 13 residues in the CDR3. Trimming took 11 bases from V and 4 from J; bases not matched to a gene: 7. DNA for the CDR3: TGTGCCGAGGGGGACAGGGGAGGAGAGACCCAGTACTTC. This encodes CAEGDRGGETQYF.

A single count supports this clonotype. The CDR3 DNA reads as TGTGCCACCAGTCTCGGGGGTAATCTCGGCTACACCTTC. Translating it yields CATSLGGNLGYTF. This chain uses TRBV24-1 with TRBJ1-2; a weak D match, TRBD1 (5 bases). V lost 6 bases and J 8 bases, leaving 15 bases between the germline ends. The germline V gene has CDR1 KGHDR and CDR2 SFDVKD. The CDR3 is 13 amino acids.

The gene calls are TRBV7-9 and TRBJ1-5; tentatively, D is TRBD1 (6 bases). V lost 4 bases and J lost 3, with 13 bases in between. The CDR3 extends over 15 amino acids. The germline gives CDR1 SEHNR, CDR2 FQNEAQ (reference sequence). CDR3 bases: TGTGCCAGCAGCTCGACCGACAGGCCCAATCAGCCCCAGCATTTT. Translation: CASSSTDRPNQPQHF.

This rearrangement joins TRBV19 to TRBJ1-5; D possibly corresponds to TRBD1 (5 bases). This CDR3 spans 15 amino acids. The germline V and J ends were trimmed by 7 bases and 1 base, with 14 bases remaining between them. Germline loops: CDR1 LNHDA, CDR2 SQIVND (reference sequence). CDR3 protein: CASTRGQPSNQPQHF. The CDR3 bases are TGTGCCAGTACTCGGGGCCAGCCGAGCAATCAGCCCCAGCATTTT. The entire variable domain, with the rest obtained from reference TRBV19 and TRBJ1-5, is as follows: DGGITQSPKYLFRKEGQNVTLSCEQNLNHDAMYWYRQDPGQGLRLIYYSQIVNDFQKGDIAEGYSVSREKKESFPLTVTSAQKNPTAFYLCASTRGQPSNQPQHFGDGTRLSIL.

The J gene is TRBJ1-2, the V gene TRBV6-1, with 9 bases lining up with TRBD1. Germline CDR1 is MNHNS and CDR2 is SASEGT. There are 15 residues in the CDR3. V was clipped by 5 bases and J by 2 bases; unmatched bases: 6. CDR3 DNA: TGTGCCAGCAGTTCACAGGGACAGGGAAACTATGGCTACACCTTC. It codes for CASSSQGQGNYGYTF.